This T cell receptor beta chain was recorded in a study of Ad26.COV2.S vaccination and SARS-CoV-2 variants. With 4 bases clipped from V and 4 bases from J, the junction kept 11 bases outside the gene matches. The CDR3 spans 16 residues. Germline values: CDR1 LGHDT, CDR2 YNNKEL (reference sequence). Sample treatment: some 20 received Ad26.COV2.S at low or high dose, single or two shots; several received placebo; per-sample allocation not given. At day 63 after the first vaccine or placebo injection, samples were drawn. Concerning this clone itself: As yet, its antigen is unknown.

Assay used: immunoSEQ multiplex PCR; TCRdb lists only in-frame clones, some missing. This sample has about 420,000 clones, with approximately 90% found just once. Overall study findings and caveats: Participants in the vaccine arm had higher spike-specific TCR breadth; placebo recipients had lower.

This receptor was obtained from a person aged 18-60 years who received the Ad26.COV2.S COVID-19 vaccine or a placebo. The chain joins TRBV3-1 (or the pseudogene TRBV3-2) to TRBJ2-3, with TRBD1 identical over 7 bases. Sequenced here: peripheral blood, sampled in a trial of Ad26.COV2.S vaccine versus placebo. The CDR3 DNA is TGTGCCAGCAGCCTCGGACAGGTTAGAAGGGCAGATACGCAGTATTTT. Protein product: CASSLGQVRRADTQYF.